The 32 T cell receptor beta chains below were found in one sample sequenced in a study of T cell responses to AZD1222 COVID-19 vaccine. Repertoires were generated with immunoSEQ multiplex PCR, while TCRdb's copy carries only in-frame clones and drops some. The sample has around 110,000 clones, 90% seen once; the top ten hold 8%. The sample in question was peripheral blood, obtained 28 days after the second AZD1222 dose. These receptors were obtained from an adult who received the AZD1222 COVID-19 vaccine.

This clone was detected only a few times. CDR3 region: CATADRGQGYQPQHF. DNA of the CDR3: TGTGCCACCGCTGATCGGGGACAGGGATACCAGCCCCAGCATTTT. This sequence joins TRBV19 and TRBJ1-5, with TRBD1 matching over 9 bases. Germline V gives CDR1 LNHDA, CDR2 SQIVND (reference sequence). The CDR3 runs to 15 residues. The ends lost 10 bases at V and 7 bases at J; junction bases unmatched: 14.

The chain carries TRBV2 and TRBJ1-5; TRBD1 might be the D (5 bases). Germline V gene lookup returns CDR1 SNHLY and CDR2 FYNNEI. The CDR3 contains 14 residues. V was cut by 7 bases and J by 2 bases, with 12 bases left in between. The CDR3 coding sequence is TGTGCCAGCACTTTCCAGGGTGGCAATCAGCCCCAGCATTTT. Amino acid sequence: CASTFQGGNQPQHF. Using reference TRBV2 and TRBJ1-5 for the parts outside the CDR3, the full variable domain is EPEVTQTPSHQVTQMGQEVILRCVPISNHLYFYWYRQILGQKVEFLVSFYNNEISEKSEIFDDQFSVERPDGSNFTLKIRSTKLEDSAMYFCASTFQGGNQPQHFGDGTRLSIL.

As for this clone: One end of the junction varies from germline; a read error may be responsible. The rearrangement uses TRBV5-5 and TRBJ1-1; tentative D call: TRBD1 (5 bases). This CDR3 contains 15 residues. In germline, CDR1 is SGHKS, CDR2 YYEKEE (reference sequence). In nucleotides, the CDR3 is TGTGCCAGCAGCCCCATCCTTGGGGGGGTAGGAGAAGGTTTCTTT. Its translation: CASSPILGGVGEGFF.

This sequence joins TRBV7-2 and TRBJ1-3, with 7 bases lining up with TRBD1. Trimming cost V 1 base and J 1 base; bases outside gene matches: 1. The CDR3 covers 15 residues. Germline-derived CDR1 and CDR2 are SGHTA and FQGNSA. As DNA, the CDR3 is TGTGCCAGCAGCTTAGAGGGGGCGTCTGGAAACACCATATATTTT. It specifies CASSLEGASGNTIYF.

This chain uses TRBV5-1 with TRBJ2-7; D perhaps matches TRBD1 (6 bases). The V end was cut by 4 bases, the J end by 4 bases, with 15 bases between. The length of the CDR3 is 14 residues. CDR1 and CDR2 from the germline V gene are SGHRS and YFSETQ. The CDR3 reads CASSDQGLIYEQYF. CDR3 nucleotides: TGCGCCAGCAGCGACCAGGGGCTTATATACGAGCAGTACTTC.

The chain recombines TRBV5-6 with TRBJ1-5; the D gene is possibly TRBD1 (5 bases). The CDR3 spans 14 residues. With 1 base removed from V and 5 bases from J, the gap between germline ends came to 10 bases. Germline V gives CDR1 SGHDT, CDR2 YYEEEE. For the CDR3, the DNA is TGTGCCAGCAGCTTGAAATTAGGGGATCAGCCCCAGCATTTT. It yields the protein CASSLKLGDQPQHF.

The gene calls are TRBV7-8 and TRBJ1-1, with D unresolved. This CDR3 comprises 16 residues. Germline CDR1 SGHVS, CDR2 FQNEAQ. Between the trimmed V and J ends, which lost 5 bases and 4 bases, there was a span of 20 bases. The CDR3, as DNA: TGTGCCAGCAGCCCGAACACCGGAGGTCTGGTCACTGAAGCTTTCTTT. Residues: CASSPNTGGLVTEAFF.

This clone was counted a single time. The J gene is TRBJ2-1, the V gene TRBV7-8; TRBD1 or TRBD2 may be the D gene (5 bases each). Trimming shortened V by 7 bases and J by 0 bases, and 13 bases separated the two germline ends. The CDR3 has 15 residues. Germline V gene sequence: CDR1 SGHVS, CDR2 FQNEAQ. The CDR3 DNA reads TGTGCCAGCAACTCGGGACGGAGCTCCTACAATGAGCAGTTCTTC. It encodes CASNSGRSSYNEQFF. Using reference TRBV7-8 and TRBJ2-1 for the parts outside the CDR3, the full variable domain is GAGVSQSPRYKVAKRGQDVALRCDPISGHVSLFWYQQALGQGPEFLTYFQNEAQLDKSGLPSDRFFAERPEGSVSTLKIQRTQQEDSAVYLCASNSGRSSYNEQFFGPGTRLTVL.

The chain carries TRBV3-1 (or the pseudogene TRBV3-2) and TRBJ1-4, with a possible D match to TRBD1 (5 bases). In germline, CDR1 is LGHDT, CDR2 YNNKEL (reference sequence). Trimming stripped 2 bases from V and 7 bases from J, with 11 bases between. There are 14 residues in the CDR3. CDR3 in amino acids: CASSQRQYSEKLFF. DNA of the CDR3: TGTGCCAGCAGCCAAAGACAGTATAGTGAAAAACTGTTTTTT.

This clone was detected a few times. The chain has TRBV6-5 and TRBJ2-7, with a possible D match to TRBD1 (5 bases). The germline V gene encodes CDR1 MNHEY and CDR2 SVGAGI. This CDR3 region has 13 residues. The V and J ends lost 2 bases and 3 bases respectively, with 8 bases between them. The CDR3 spells CASSYDSNYEQYF. CDR3 nucleotides: TGTGCCAGCAGTTACGACAGTAACTACGAGCAGTACTTC.

The V gene is TRBV19, the J gene TRBJ2-3; TRBD1 is a possible D gene (5 bases). Per germline, CDR1 LNHDA and CDR2 SQIVND (reference sequence). The CDR3 is 14 amino acids. The V gene lost 6 bases and the J gene lost 2 bases, with 12 bases spanning the gap. CDR3 sequence reads: CASSPSRATDTQYF. Here the CDR3 DNA reads TGTGCCAGTAGCCCAAGCAGGGCCACAGATACGCAGTATTTT.

The rearrangement uses TRBV6-5 and TRBJ1-2; no clear D gene. V lost 2 bases and J lost 4, with 14 bases in between. Per the germline V gene, CDR1 is MNHEY and CDR2 is SVGAGI. This CDR3 is built from 15 residues. CDR3 protein: CASSYGLSESYGYTF. The CDR3 DNA reads TGTGCCAGCAGTTACGGTCTCAGCGAAAGCTATGGCTACACCTTC.

The chain carries TRBV18 and TRBJ2-7; 9 nucleotides align to TRBD2. The CDR3 totals 15 residues. V trimming: 2 bases; J trimming: 4 bases; junction bases outside the gene matches: 6. Germline V gene lookup returns CDR1 KGHSH and CDR2 LQKENI. CDR3 sequence reads: CASSPLAGVRYEQYF. The DNA for the CDR3 is TGTGCCAGCTCACCATTAGCGGGGGTTCGTTACGAGCAGTACTTC.

This clone has a single count. V is TRBV7-2 and J is TRBJ1-6; tentative D call: TRBD1 (6 bases). Trimming pared 5 bases from V and 6 bases from J, leaving 11 bases between. Germline-derived CDR1 and CDR2 are SGHTA and FQGNSA. This CDR3 contains 14 residues. The CDR3 nucleotides are TGTGCCAGCAGCCAAGGGGGGGTTAATTCACCCCTCCACTTT. Translated: CASSQGGVNSPLHF.

V and J are TRBV9 and TRBJ2-2, with 9 bases that match TRBD1. V lost 3 bases and J lost 4; bases outside the gene matches: 4. The CDR3 sequence is 15 residues long. Germline-derived CDR1 and CDR2 are SGDLS and YYNGEE. The CDR3 is CASSDRGQGTGELFF. The CDR3 DNA is TGTGCCAGCAGCGACAGGGGACAGGGCACCGGGGAGCTGTTTTTT.

The V gene is TRBV14, the J gene TRBJ2-5, with D possibly being TRBD1 (6 bases). There are 16 residues in the CDR3. Germline V gene sequence: CDR1 SGHDN, CDR2 FVKESK. V lost 0 bases, J lost 3 bases, and 14 bases lay in between. DNA for the CDR3: TGTGCCAGCAGCCAAGATTTTGGCAGGGGAAAAGAGACCCAGTACTTC. Amino acid sequence: CASSQDFGRGKETQYF.

This sequence joins TRBV7-3 and TRBJ2-1; the D gene is possibly TRBD1 (6 bases). Germline CDR1 is SGHTA and CDR2 is FQGTGA. This CDR3 comprises 13 residues. Trimming shortened V by 3 bases and J by 5 bases, and 8 bases separated the two germline ends. CDR3 residues: CASSFGQNNEQFF. The CDR3 bases are TGTGCCAGCAGCTTTGGACAGAACAATGAGCAGTTCTTC.

This chain connects TRBV5-1 to TRBJ1-3, with a weak D call TRBD1 (5 bases). The length of the CDR3 is 18 residues. Germline CDR1 reads SGHRS; CDR2 reads YFSETQ. Trimming cost V 1 base and J 1 base, with 18 bases left between them. The CDR3 sequence is CASSLFPEQADSGNTIYF. The CDR3, as DNA: TGCGCCAGCAGCTTGTTTCCTGAACAGGCCGATTCTGGAAACACCATATATTTT.

The chain links TRBV29-1 to TRBJ1-3, with 9 bases matching TRBD1. Germline V gives CDR1 SQVTM, CDR2 ANQGSEA. The J segment lost 0 bases and the V segment lost 4 bases, leaving 4 bases of the junction unmatched. The CDR3 loop spans 15 amino acids. The chain's CDR3 is CSVGTGATSGNTIYF. The CDR3 DNA sequence: TGCAGCGTTGGGACAGGGGCGACCTCTGGAAACACCATATATTTT.

The DNA for the CDR3 is TGTGCCAGCTCGCCAGAAGGCGCAGGGCCCTTCACTGAAGCTTTCTTT. Its translation: CASSPEGAGPFTEAFF. The rearrangement uses TRBV18 and TRBJ1-1; TRBD1 is a possible D gene (5 bases). The CDR3 sequence is 16 residues long. Trimming pared 6 bases from V and 4 bases from J, leaving 21 bases between. CDR1 and CDR2 from the germline V gene are KGHSH and LQKENI.

The rearrangement uses TRBV3-1 (or the pseudogene TRBV3-2) and TRBJ2-2; D is unclear. Trimming left V 6 bases short and J 3 bases short, with 11 bases between. This CDR3 region has 14 residues. Germline loops: CDR1 LGHDT, CDR2 YNNKEL (reference sequence). The DNA of the CDR3 is TGTGCCAGCAGTTTTACTCGGGACACCGGGGAGCTGTTTTTT. This encodes CASSFTRDTGELFF.

This sequence joins TRBV7-2 and TRBJ2-1, with 8 bases matching TRBD2. The germline V gene has CDR1 SGHTA and CDR2 FQGNSA. With 1 base clipped from V and 16 bases from J, the junction kept 12 bases outside the gene matches. This CDR3 is 14 amino acids long. The CDR3 loop is CASSLEVSGTSNFF. The DNA of the CDR3 is TGTGCCAGCAGCTTAGAAGTTTCCGGGACTAGTAACTTCTTC.

This sequence joins TRBV4-3 and TRBJ2-2; D may be TRBD2 (6 bases). The CDR3 consists of 18 residues. Germline V gene sequence: CDR1 LGHNA, CDR2 YSLEER. With 0 bases removed from V and 4 bases from J, the gap between germline ends came to 18 bases. The CDR3 reads CASSQDLIGGRGTGELFF. CDR3 sequence (DNA): TGCGCCAGCAGCCAAGACTTGATAGGAGGGCGCGGCACCGGGGAGCTGTTTTTT.

CDR3 amino acids: CASSPNWNYGYTF. In DNA, the CDR3 is TGTGCCAGCAGCCCAAACTGGAACTATGGCTACACCTTC. V gene TRBV5-4 combines with J gene TRBJ1-2, with D hard to call. There are 13 residues in the CDR3. CDR1 SGHNT and CDR2 YYREEE come from the germline V gene (reference sequence). Trimming stripped 4 bases from V and 2 bases from J, with 9 bases between.

CDR3 region: CASSPGTGGEQYF. DNA for the CDR3: TGTGCCAGCAGCCCCGGGACAGGGGGCGAGCAGTACTTC. This chain links TRBV12-3 or TRBV12-4 with TRBJ2-7; 11 nucleotides agree with TRBD1. The CDR3 extends over 13 amino acids. V dropped 6 bases and J dropped 6; count of bases not matched to a gene: 4.

This chain links TRBV9 with TRBJ1-6, with unresolved D. The V gene's germline CDR1 is SGDLS and CDR2 YYNGEE. There are 15 residues in the CDR3. With 1 base removed from V and 5 bases from J, the gap between germline ends came to 10 bases. CDR3 DNA sequence: TGTGCCAGCAGCGTAAACAACCTCGATAATTCACCCCTCCACTTT. Translation: CASSVNNLDNSPLHF.

This chain connects TRBV9 to TRBJ2-7, with 8 bases that match TRBD2. CDR1 SGDLS and CDR2 YYNGEE come from the germline V gene. The CDR3 contains 14 residues. V shed 5 bases and J 2 bases; nucleotides not matched to a gene: 6. The CDR3 DNA sequence: TGTGCCAGCAGTCGAACGGGGGGGCCCTACGAGCAGTACTTC. Protein product: CASSRTGGPYEQYF.

V is TRBV9 and J is TRBJ2-1, with 7 positions matching TRBD1. Germline CDR1 is SGDLS and CDR2 is YYNGEE. V dropped 1 base and J dropped 9; count of bases not matched to a gene: 1. This CDR3 has 12 amino acids. CDR3 sequence reads: CASSVHRGEQFF. The CDR3 DNA follows: TGTGCCAGCAGCGTACACAGGGGTGAGCAGTTCTTC.

This clone was picked up one time. The chain recombines TRBV9 with TRBJ1-1; a weak D match, TRBD1 (6 bases). The CDR3 is 16 amino acids. CDR1 and CDR2 from the germline V gene are SGDLS and YYNGEE. Trimming stripped 3 bases from V and 3 bases from J, with 18 bases between. CDR3 sequence: CASSGTGLGGDTEAFF. In DNA, the CDR3 is TGTGCCAGCAGCGGAACAGGGCTTGGTGGGGACACTGAAGCTTTCTTT.

The chain combines TRBV11-2 with TRBJ2-7, with a possible D match to TRBD1 (6 bases). Germline loops: CDR1 SGHAT, CDR2 FQNNGV. The CDR3 runs to 14 residues. Trimming removed 7 bases from V and 3 bases from J, with 16 bases in between. The CDR3, as DNA: TGTGCCAGCACCATCACGGCAGGGGACTACGAGCAGTACTTC. Its protein product is CASTITAGDYEQYF.

This clone was counted a few times. The chain is built from TRBV6-5 and TRBJ1-2; D gene ambiguous. CDR3 length: 15 amino acids. The germline CDR1 and CDR2 sequences are MNHEY and SVGAGI. V lost 0 bases and J lost 2, with 10 bases in between. CDR3: CASSYSTGSNYGYTF. Written as DNA, the CDR3 is TGTGCCAGCAGTTACTCGACGGGATCCAACTATGGCTACACCTTC.

With respect to this clone: Other DNA sequences in this specimen translate into the identical CDR3. V and J are TRBV7-2 and TRBJ2-3; no firm D call. The V end lost 1 base, the J end lost 2 bases, and 10 bases lay between the germline ends. The CDR3 is made up of 15 amino acids. Germline lookup yields CDR1 SGHTA and CDR2 FQGNSA. The CDR3: CASSLVPRSTDTQYF. In DNA form, the CDR3 reads TGTGCCAGCAGCTTAGTACCGCGGTCCACAGATACGCAGTATTTT.